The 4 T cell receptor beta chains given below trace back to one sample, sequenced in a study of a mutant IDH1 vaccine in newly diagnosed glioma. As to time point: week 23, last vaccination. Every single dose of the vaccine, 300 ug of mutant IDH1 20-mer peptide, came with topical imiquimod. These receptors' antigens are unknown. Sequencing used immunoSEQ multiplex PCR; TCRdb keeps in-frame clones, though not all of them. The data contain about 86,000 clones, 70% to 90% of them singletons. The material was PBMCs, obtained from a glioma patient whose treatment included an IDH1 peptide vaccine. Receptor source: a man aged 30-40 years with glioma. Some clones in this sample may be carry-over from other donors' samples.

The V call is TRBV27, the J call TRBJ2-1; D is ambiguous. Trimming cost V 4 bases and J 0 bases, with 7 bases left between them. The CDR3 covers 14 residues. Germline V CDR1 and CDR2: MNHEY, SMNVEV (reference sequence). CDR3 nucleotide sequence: TGTGCCAGCAGTTACGGGCCCTCCTACAATGAGCAGTTCTTC. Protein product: CASSYGPSYNEQFF.

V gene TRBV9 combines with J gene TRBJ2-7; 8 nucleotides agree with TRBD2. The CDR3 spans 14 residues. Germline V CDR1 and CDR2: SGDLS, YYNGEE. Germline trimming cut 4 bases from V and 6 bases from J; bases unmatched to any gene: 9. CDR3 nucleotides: TGTGCCAGCAGCCGGAGCGGGAGTTGGGGCGAGCAGTACTTC. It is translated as CASSRSGSWGEQYF.

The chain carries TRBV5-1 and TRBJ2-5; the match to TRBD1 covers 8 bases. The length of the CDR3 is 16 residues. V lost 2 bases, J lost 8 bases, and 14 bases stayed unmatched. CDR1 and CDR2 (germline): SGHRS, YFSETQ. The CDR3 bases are TGCGCCAGCAGCTTACAAAATCCCGGGACAGGAGGAACCCAGTACTTC. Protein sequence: CASSLQNPGTGGTQYF. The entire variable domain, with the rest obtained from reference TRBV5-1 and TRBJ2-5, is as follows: KAGVTQTPRYLIKTRGQQVTLSCSPISGHRSVSWYQQTPGQGLQFLFEYFSETQRNKGNFPGRFSGRQFSNSRSEMNVSTLELGDSALYLCASSLQNPGTGGTQYFGPGTRLLVL.

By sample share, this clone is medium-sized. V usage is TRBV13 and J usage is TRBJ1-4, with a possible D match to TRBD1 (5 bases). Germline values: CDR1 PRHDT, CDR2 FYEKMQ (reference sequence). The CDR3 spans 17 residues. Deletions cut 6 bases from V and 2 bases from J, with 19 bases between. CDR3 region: CASSLSGGVDTNEKLFF. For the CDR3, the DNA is TGTGCCAGCAGTCTTAGCGGGGGGGTAGATACTAATGAAAAACTGTTTTTT.